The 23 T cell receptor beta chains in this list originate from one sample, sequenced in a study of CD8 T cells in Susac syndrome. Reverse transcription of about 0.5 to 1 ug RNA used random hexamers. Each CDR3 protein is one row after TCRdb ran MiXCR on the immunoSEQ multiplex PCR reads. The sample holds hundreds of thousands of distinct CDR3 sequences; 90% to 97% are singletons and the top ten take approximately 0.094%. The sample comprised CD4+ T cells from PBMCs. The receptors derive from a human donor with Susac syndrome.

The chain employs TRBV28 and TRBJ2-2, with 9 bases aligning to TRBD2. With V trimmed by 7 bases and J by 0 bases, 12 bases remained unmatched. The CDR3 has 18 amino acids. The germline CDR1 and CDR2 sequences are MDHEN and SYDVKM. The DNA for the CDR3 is TGTGCCAGCAAACGGGGGCTAGCGGGGTTAGCGAACACCGGGGAGCTGTTTTTT. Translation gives CASKRGLAGLANTGELFF.

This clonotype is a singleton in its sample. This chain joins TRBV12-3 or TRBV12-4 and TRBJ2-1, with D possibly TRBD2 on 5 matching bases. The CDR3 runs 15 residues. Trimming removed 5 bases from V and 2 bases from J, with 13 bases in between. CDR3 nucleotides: TGTGCCAGCAGTCAAGACGGGAACCCCTACAATGAGCAGTTCTTC. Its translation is CASSQDGNPYNEQFF.

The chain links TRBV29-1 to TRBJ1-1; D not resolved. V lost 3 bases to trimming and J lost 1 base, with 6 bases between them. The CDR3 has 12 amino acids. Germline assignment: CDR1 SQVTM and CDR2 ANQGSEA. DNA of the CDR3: TGCAGCGTTGAGAGTCCGAACACTGAAGCTTTCTTT. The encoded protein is CSVESPNTEAFF.

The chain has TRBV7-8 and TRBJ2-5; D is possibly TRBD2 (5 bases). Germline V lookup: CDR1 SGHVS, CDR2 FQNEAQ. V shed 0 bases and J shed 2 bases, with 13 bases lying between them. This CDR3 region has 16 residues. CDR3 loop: CASSLAGGPWQETQYF. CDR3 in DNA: TGTGCCAGCAGCTTAGCTGGAGGCCCGTGGCAAGAGACCCAGTACTTC.

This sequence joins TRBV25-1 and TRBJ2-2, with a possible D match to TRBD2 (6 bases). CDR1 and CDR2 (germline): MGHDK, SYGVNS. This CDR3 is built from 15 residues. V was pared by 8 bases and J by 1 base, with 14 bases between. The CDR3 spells CASEAIAENTGELFF. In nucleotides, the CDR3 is TGTGCCAGCGAAGCAATAGCGGAGAACACCGGGGAGCTGTTTTTT. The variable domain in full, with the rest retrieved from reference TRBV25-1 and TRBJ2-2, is EADIYQTPRYLVIGTGKKITLECSQTMGHDKMYWYQQDPGMELHLIHYSYGVNSTEKGDLSSESTVSRIRTEHFPLTLESARPSHTSQYLCASEAIAENTGELFFGEGSRLTVL.

CDR3 sequence reads: CASSLRSGRGSYNEQFF. The CDR3 DNA follows: TGTGCCAGCAGTTTAAGAAGTGGCAGGGGCTCCTACAATGAGCAGTTCTTC. The chain couples TRBV27 to TRBJ2-1; TRBD1 is a possible D gene (6 bases). The CDR3 is 17 residues long. Trimming cost V 2 bases and J 0 bases, with 14 bases left between them. The germline CDR1 and CDR2 sequences are MNHEY and SMNVEV (reference sequence).

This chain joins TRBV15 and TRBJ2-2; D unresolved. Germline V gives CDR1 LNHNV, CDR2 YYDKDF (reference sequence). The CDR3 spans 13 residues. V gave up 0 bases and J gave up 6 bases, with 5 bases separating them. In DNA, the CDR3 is TGTGCCACCAGCAGAGATAACGCCGGGGAGCTGTTTTTT. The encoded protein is CATSRDNAGELFF.

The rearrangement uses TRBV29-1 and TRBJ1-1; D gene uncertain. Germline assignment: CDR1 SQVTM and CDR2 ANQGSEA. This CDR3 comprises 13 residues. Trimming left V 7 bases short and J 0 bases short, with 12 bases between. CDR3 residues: CSASPALNTEAFF. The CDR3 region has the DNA TGCAGCGCCTCCCCAGCCTTGAACACTGAAGCTTTCTTT.

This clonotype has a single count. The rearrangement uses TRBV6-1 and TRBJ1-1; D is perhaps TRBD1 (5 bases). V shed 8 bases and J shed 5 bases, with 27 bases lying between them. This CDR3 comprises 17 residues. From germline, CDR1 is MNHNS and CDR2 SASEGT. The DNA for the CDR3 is TGTGCCAGCTGGGGGGGACCGGCGAGAGTGGGGAATACTGAAGCTTTCTTT. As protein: CASWGGPARVGNTEAFF.

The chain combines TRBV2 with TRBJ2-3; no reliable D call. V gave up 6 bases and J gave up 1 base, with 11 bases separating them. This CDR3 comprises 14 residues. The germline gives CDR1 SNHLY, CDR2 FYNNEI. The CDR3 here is CASRGGARTDTQYF. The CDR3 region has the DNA TGTGCCAGCAGAGGCGGCGCCCGCACAGATACGCAGTATTTT.

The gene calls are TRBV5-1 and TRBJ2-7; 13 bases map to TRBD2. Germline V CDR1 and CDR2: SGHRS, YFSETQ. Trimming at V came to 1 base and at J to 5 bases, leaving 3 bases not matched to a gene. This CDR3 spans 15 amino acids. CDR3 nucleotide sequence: TGCGCCAGCAGCTTGCCGACTAGCGGGAGGAACGAGCAGTACTTC. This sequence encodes CASSLPTSGRNEQYF.

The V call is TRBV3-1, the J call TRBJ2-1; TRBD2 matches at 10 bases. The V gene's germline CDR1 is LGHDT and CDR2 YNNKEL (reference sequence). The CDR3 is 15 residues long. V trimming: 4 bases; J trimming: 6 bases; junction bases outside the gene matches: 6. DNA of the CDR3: TGTGCCAGCAGCCCCCTAGCGGGAGAGGTCAATGAGCAGTTCTTC. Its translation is CASSPLAGEVNEQFF.

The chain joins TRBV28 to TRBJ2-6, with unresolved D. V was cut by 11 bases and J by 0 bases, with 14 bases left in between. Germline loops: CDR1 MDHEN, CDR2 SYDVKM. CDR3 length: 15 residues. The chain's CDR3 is CAGQPRYSGANVLTF. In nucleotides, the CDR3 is TGTGCCGGCCAGCCTAGGTACTCTGGGGCCAACGTCCTGACTTTC.

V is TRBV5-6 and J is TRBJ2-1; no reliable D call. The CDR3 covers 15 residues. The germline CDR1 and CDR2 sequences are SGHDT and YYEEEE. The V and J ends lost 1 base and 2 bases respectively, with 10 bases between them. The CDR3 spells CASSLFGYAYNEQFF. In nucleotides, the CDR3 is TGTGCCAGCAGCTTGTTTGGTTACGCCTACAATGAGCAGTTCTTC. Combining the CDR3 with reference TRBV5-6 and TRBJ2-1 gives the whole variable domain DAGVTQSPTHLIKTRGQQVTLRCSPKSGHDTVSWYQQALGQGPQFIFQYYEEEERQRGNFPDRFSGHQFPNYSSELNVNALLLGDSALYLCASSLFGYAYNEQFFGPGTRLTVL.

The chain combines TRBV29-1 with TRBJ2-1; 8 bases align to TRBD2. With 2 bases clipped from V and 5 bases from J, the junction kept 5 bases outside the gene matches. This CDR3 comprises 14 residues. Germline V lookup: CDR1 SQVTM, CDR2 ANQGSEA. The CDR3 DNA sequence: TGCAGCGTTGAACCAGCGGGAGAAGACAATGAGCAGTTCTTC. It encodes CSVEPAGEDNEQFF.

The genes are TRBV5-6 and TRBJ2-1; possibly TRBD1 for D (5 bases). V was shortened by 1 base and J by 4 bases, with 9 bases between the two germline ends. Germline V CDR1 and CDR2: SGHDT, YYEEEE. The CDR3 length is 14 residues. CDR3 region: CASSLRQGYNEQFF. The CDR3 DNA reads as TGTGCCAGCAGCTTGAGGCAGGGTTACAATGAGCAGTTCTTC.

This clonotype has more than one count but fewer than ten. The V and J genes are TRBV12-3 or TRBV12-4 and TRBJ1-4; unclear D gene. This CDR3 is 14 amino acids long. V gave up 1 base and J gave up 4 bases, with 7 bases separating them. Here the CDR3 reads CASSLGQSNEKLFF. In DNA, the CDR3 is TGTGCCAGCAGTTTAGGGCAAAGTAATGAAAAACTGTTTTTT.

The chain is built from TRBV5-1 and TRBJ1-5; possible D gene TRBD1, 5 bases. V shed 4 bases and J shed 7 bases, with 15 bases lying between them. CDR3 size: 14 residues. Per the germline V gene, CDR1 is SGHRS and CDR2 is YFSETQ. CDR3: CASSPGTTEQPQHF. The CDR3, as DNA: TGCGCCAGCAGCCCGGGGACCACCGAGCAGCCCCAGCATTTT.

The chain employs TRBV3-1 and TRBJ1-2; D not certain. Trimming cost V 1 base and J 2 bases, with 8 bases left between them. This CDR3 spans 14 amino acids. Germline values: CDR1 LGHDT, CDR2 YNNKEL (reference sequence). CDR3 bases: TGTGCCAGCAGCCAAGGGTTGACGAACTATGGCTACACCTTC. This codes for CASSQGLTNYGYTF.

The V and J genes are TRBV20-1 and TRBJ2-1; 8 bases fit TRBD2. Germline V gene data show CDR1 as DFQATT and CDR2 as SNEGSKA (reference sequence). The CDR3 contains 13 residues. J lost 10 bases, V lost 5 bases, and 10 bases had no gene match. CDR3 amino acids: CSARRPGGEEQFF. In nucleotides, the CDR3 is TGCAGTGCTCGACGCCCCGGGGGGGAAGAGCAGTTCTTC.

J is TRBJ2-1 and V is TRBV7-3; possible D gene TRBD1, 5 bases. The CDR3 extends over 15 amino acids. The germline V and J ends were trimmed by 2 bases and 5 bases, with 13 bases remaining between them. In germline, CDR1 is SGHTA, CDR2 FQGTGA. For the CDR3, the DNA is TGTGCCAGCAGCTTAGGGGCTAGTGTTGACAATGAGCAGTTCTTC. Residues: CASSLGASVDNEQFF.

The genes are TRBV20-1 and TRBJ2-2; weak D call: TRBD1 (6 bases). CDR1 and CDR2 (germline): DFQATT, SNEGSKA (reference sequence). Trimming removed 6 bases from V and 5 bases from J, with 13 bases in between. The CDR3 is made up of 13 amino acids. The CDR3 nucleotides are TGCAGTGCACGACCCCAGGGGACCGGGGAGCTGTTTTTT. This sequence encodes CSARPQGTGELFF.

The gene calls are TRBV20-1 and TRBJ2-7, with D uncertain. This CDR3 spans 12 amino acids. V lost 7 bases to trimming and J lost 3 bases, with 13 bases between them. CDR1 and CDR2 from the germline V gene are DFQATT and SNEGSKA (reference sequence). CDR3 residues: CSGSDSFYEQYF. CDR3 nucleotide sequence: TGCAGTGGTTCCGACTCTTTCTACGAGCAGTACTTC.